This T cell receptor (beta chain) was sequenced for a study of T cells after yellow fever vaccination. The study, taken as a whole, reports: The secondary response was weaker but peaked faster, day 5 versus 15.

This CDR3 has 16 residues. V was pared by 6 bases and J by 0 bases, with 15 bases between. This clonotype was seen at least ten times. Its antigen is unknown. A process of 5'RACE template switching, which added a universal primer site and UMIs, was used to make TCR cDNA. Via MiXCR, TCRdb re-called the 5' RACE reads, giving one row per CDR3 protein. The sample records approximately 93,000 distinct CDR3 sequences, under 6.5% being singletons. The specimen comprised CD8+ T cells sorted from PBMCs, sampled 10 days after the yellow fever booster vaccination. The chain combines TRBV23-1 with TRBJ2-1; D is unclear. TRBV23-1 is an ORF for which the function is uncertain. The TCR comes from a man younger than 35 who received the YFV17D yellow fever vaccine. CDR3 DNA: TGCGCCAGCAGGAGAACCCTAGAGAGCTCCTACAATGAGCAGTTCTTC. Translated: CASRRTLESSYNEQFF.